Listed below are T cell receptor beta chains from one sample, sequenced in a study of blood T cells in healthy people across ages. TCRdb analysed the 5' RACE reads with MiXCR anew, one entry per CDR3 protein. The top ten clones hold around 13% of a sample with about a million distinct CDR3 sequences, roughly two fifths of them seen once. Sequencing was done on a sample of blood. Source of these receptors: a man aged 18 to 35 in good health. Both conserved end residues are part of each CDR3. The D gene is left open where the match is weak. Rows may omit the clone size; those that give it use once, few, many or a size class.

J,size,V,D,CDR3,DNA
TRBJ1-6,few,TRBV11-2,.,CASNQGYNSPLHF,TGTGCCAGCAACCAGGGATATAATTCACCCCTCCACTTT
TRBJ2-1,.,TRBV28,.,CASSPYWVGEQFF,TGTGCCAGCAGCCCCTACTGGGTTGGGGAGCAGTTCTTC
TRBJ2-2,few,TRBV5-1,.,CASSFSGTGTGELFF,TGCGCCAGCAGCTTTTCCGGGACGGGCACCGGGGAGCTGTTTTTT
TRBJ1-1,few,TRBV7-2,.,CASSLGGSPNTEAFF,TGTGCCAGCAGCTTAGGGGGGTCGCCGAACACTGAAGCTTTCTTT
TRBJ2-1,many,TRBV20-1,TRBD2,CSASGGGLYNEQFF,TGCAGTGCTAGTGGCGGGGGGTTATACAATGAGCAGTTCTTC
TRBJ1-2,.,TRBV7-2,.,CASSLGVTRNYGYTF,TGTGCCAGCAGCTTGGGGGTCACACGTAACTATGGCTACACCTTC
TRBJ2-7,.,TRBV20-1,TRBD2,CSARIILAGDLYEQYF,TGCAGTGCTAGAATTATACTAGCGGGGGACCTCTACGAGCAGTACTTC
TRBJ1-5,many,TRBV29-1,.,CSAAGHLNQPQHF,TGCAGCGCTGCGGGACACCTTAATCAGCCCCAGCATTTT
TRBJ2-3,many,TRBV20-1,TRBD1,CSARNLQGATDTQYF,TGCAGTGCTAGAAACCTGCAGGGGGCTACAGATACGCAGTATTTT
TRBJ2-2,.,TRBV4-1,.,CASSQATSRGELFF,TGCGCCAGCAGCCAAGCGACTAGTAGGGGGGAGCTGTTTTTT
TRBJ1-5,.,TRBV4-3,.,CASSQELRGGNQPQHF,TGCGCCAGCAGCCAAGAGTTGAGGGGAGGGAATCAGCCCCAGCATTTT
TRBJ2-7,.,TRBV7-9,.,CASTPRALTYNEQYF,TGTGCCAGCACCCCAAGGGCACTAACCTACAATGAGCAGTACTTC
TRBJ1-1,.,TRBV29-1,.,CSVEHQGGSTEAFF,TGCAGCGTTGAACATCAAGGGGGGAGCACTGAAGCTTTCTTT
TRBJ2-7,few,TRBV9,.,CASSVASGSYNEQYF,TGTGCCAGCAGCGTAGCCAGCGGCTCCTACAATGAGCAGTACTTC
TRBJ1-1,.,TRBV27,.,CAISLRGYMNTEAFF,TGTGCCATCAGTTTGAGGGGCTATATGAACACTGAAGCTTTCTTT
TRBJ2-1,few,TRBV20-1,.,CSAPRGGGYNEQFF,TGCAGTGCTCCTAGAGGGGGAGGATACAATGAGCAGTTCTTC
TRBJ1-1,.,TRBV5-1,.,CASSFPGRDMNTEAFF,TGCGCCAGCAGCTTCCCAGGGAGGGACATGAACACTGAAGCTTTCTTT
TRBJ1-2,.,TRBV10-3,.,CAISEASGTTPIYGYTF,TGTGCCATCAGTGAGGCCTCCGGGACAACTCCTATATATGGCTACACCTTC
TRBJ1-5,.,TRBV27,.,CASSLNLVQPQHF,TGTGCCAGCAGTTTAAATCTCGTCCAGCCCCAGCATTTT
TRBJ2-1,.,TRBV5-5,.,CASSLATAPSYNEQFF,TGTGCCAGCAGCTTGGCGACAGCACCCTCCTACAATGAGCAGTTCTTC
TRBJ2-3,.,TRBV20-1,TRBD2,CSAVAGGTDTQYF,TGCAGTGCTGTAGCGGGAGGTACAGATACGCAGTATTTT
TRBJ2-3,.,TRBV2,TRBD2,CASSEWASGGSSTDTQYF,TGTGCCAGCAGTGAGTGGGCTAGCGGGGGTTCTAGCACAGATACGCAGTATTTT
TRBJ2-7,few,TRBV27,.,CASSSLNYNEQYF,TGTGCCAGCAGTTCCTTGAACTACAATGAGCAGTACTTC
TRBJ1-2,.,TRBV5-6,.,CASSLKQLGGYGYTF,TGTGCCAGCAGCTTGAAACAGCTTGGCGGGTATGGCTACACCTTC
TRBJ2-3,.,TRBV3-1,.,CASSQVSGSAYTDTQYF,TGTGCCAGCAGCCAGGTCTCGGGGAGCGCTTACACAGATACGCAGTATTTT
TRBJ2-3,.,TRBV27,.,CASMLGRELTDTQYF,TGTGCCAGCATGTTGGGCAGGGAATTAACAGATACGCAGTATTTT
TRBJ2-1,.,TRBV4-1,.,CANSQFAEQARSYNEQFF,TGCGCCAACAGCCAATTCGCCGAACAGGCCCGCTCCTACAATGAGCAGTTCTTC
TRBJ1-1,few,TRBV5-1,TRBD1,CASSLRRSQGAGEAFF,TGCGCCAGCAGCTTGAGAAGGAGTCAGGGGGCGGGTGAAGCTTTCTTT
TRBJ2-3,few,TRBV9,.,CASSVTPSLSTDTQYF,TGTGCCAGCAGCGTAACCCCTAGTCTCTCCACAGATACGCAGTATTTT
TRBJ2-7,once,TRBV7-2,.,CASTEGPYEQYF,TGTGCCAGCACCGAAGGGCCCTACGAGCAGTACTTC
TRBJ2-5,.,TRBV14,.,CASSQDVIGLASETQYF,TGTGCCAGCAGCCAAGATGTAATCGGACTCGCCTCAGAGACCCAGTACTTC
TRBJ2-1,few,TRBV9,.,CASSVDRAGQSSYNEQFF,TGTGCCAGCAGCGTAGACAGGGCAGGCCAAAGCTCCTACAATGAGCAGTTCTTC
TRBJ1-1,.,TRBV12-5,TRBD1,CASGLVQGALTEAFF,TGTGCTAGTGGTTTGGTACAGGGGGCTTTGACTGAAGCTTTCTTT
TRBJ1-1,.,TRBV5-1,TRBD1,CASSLSTGYSIRTEAFF,TGCGCCAGCAGCTTGTCGACAGGGTATTCGATAAGGACTGAAGCTTTCTTT
TRBJ2-6,.,TRBV29-1,TRBD1,CSVFLRQGLFGANVLTF,TGCAGCGTCTTCCTTCGACAGGGGCTATTTGGGGCCAACGTCCTGACTTTC
TRBJ2-1,many,TRBV4-3,.,CASSQDNGGADEQFF,TGCGCCAGCAGCCAAGATAACGGGGGCGCGGATGAGCAGTTCTTC
TRBJ2-3,.,TRBV6-1,.,CASSEVWRDPDTQYF,TGTGCCAGCAGTGAAGTTTGGCGGGATCCGGATACGCAGTATTTT
TRBJ1-1,.,TRBV4-1,.,CASSQRMANTEAFF,TGCGCCAGCAGCCAAAGGATGGCCAACACTGAAGCTTTCTTT
TRBJ2-1,.,TRBV28,.,CASRRSDTNEQFF,TGTGCCAGCAGGCGGTCGGACACCAATGAGCAGTTCTTC
TRBJ1-2,.,TRBV20-1,.,CSTTDRTSYGYTF,TGCAGTACGACGGACCGAACCTCCTATGGCTACACCTTC
TRBJ1-2,few,TRBV9,TRBD1,CASAAPGTGGGYTF,TGTGCCAGCGCCGCACCAGGGACAGGGGGGGGCTACACCTTC
TRBJ1-1,few,TRBV4-3,.,CASSRWGTVNTEAFF,TGCGCCAGCAGCCGCTGGGGGACGGTGAACACTGAAGCTTTCTTT
TRBJ1-1,few,TRBV9,.,CASSVETGQLGTEAFF,TGTGCCAGCAGCGTAGAAACAGGGCAGCTAGGCACTGAAGCTTTCTTT
TRBJ2-7,.,TRBV7-7,TRBD1,CASSLVSGQGAQYF,TGTGCCAGCAGCTTAGTCTCTGGACAGGGTGCCCAGTACTTC
TRBJ2-2,.,TRBV4-3,.,CASSPRVGSNTGELFF,TGCGCCAGCAGCCCCCGAGTGGGTTCGAACACCGGGGAGCTGTTTTTT
TRBJ2-7,.,TRBV7-9,.,CASSFSGTAFEQYF,TGTGCCAGCAGCTTTTCCGGGACGGCCTTCGAGCAGTACTTC
TRBJ1-1,.,TRBV10-3,.,CAISDRDTDTEAFF,TGTGCCATCAGTGATCGGGACACGGACACTGAAGCTTTCTTT
TRBJ2-5,many,TRBV20-1,.,CSARLETQYF,TGCAGTGCTAGATTGGAGACCCAGTACTTC
TRBJ1-1,.,TRBV6-5,.,CASSYPGQEAFF,TGTGCCAGCAGTTACCCGGGGCAGGAAGCTTTCTTT
TRBJ2-4,.,TRBV27,.,CASSLYWAGVTKNIQYF,TGTGCCAGCAGTTTATATTGGGCAGGGGTAACGAAAAACATTCAGTACTTC
TRBJ2-3,.,TRBV7-6,TRBD2,CASSTDYSGTNTQYF,TGTGCCAGCAGCACGGACTATAGCGGGACAAATACGCAGTATTTT
TRBJ2-5,.,TRBV5-1,.,CASSLGHGNNEQYF,TGCGCCAGCAGCTTGGGACACGGGAACAATGAGCAGTACTTC
TRBJ1-5,.,TRBV30,.,CAWSVLLVTGAGGNQPQHF,TGTGCCTGGAGTGTCCTTCTGGTGACTGGGGCTGGGGGCAATCAGCCCCAGCATTTT
TRBJ2-1,.,TRBV10-3,TRBD1,CAISESDRGNNEQFF,TGTGCCATCAGTGAGTCGGACAGGGGTAACAATGAGCAGTTCTTC
TRBJ2-6,.,TRBV12-3/TRBV12-4,.,CASRFRTGANVLTF,TGTGCCAGCAGGTTCCGGACTGGGGCCAACGTCCTGACTTTC